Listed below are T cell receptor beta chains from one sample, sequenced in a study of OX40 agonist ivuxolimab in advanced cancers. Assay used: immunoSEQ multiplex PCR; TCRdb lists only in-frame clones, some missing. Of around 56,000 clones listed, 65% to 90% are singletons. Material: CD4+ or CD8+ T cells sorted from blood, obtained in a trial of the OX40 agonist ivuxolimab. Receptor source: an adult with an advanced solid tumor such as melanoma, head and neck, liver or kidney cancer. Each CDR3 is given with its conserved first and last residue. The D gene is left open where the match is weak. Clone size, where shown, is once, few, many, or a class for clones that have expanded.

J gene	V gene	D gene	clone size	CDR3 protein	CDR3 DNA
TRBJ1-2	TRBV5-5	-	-	CASSLLNNYGYTF	TGTGCCAGCAGCTTGCTAAATAACTATGGCTACACCTTC
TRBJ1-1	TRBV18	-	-	CASSSEDRSKAFF	TGTGCCAGCTCATCCGAGGACAGATCTAAAGCTTTCTTT
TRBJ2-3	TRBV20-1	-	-	CSGSSLDTQYF	TGCAGTGGGAGTAGCCTAGATACGCAGTATTTT
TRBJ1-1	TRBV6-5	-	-	CASPGETGTPAGAFF	TGTGCCAGCCCTGGGGAAACAGGGACCCCCGCTGGAGCTTTCTTT
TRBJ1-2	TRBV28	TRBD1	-	CASSPGDREALGGYTF	TGTGCCAGCAGTCCCGGGGACAGGGAAGCCCTTGGTGGCTACACCTTC
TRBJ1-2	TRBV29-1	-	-	CSVQRDGPYGYTF	TGCAGCGTACAACGGGACGGCCCGTATGGCTACACCTTC
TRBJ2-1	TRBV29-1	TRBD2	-	CSVASGAHNEQFF	TGCAGCGTAGCGAGCGGGGCCCACAATGAGCAGTTCTTC
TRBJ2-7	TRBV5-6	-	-	CASSPIVGYEQYF	TGTGCCAGCAGCCCCATTGTGGGCTACGAGCAGTACTTC
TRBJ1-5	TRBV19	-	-	CASSIEWNRVKPQHF	TGTGCCAGTAGTATAGAATGGAACAGGGTGAAGCCCCAGCATTTT
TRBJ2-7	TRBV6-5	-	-	CASSYSTGTDFNEQYF	TGTGCCAGCAGTTATTCAACGGGCACGGATTTCAACGAGCAGTACTTC
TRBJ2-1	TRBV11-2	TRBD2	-	CASSWTRFYNEQFF	TGTGCCAGCAGCTGGACTAGATTTTACAATGAGCAGTTCTTC
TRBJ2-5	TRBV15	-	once	CATSRGKGAETQYF	TGTGCCACCAGCAGAGGGAAGGGAGCAGAGACCCAGTACTTC
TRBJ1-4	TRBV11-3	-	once	CASSLAKAGRDEKLFF	TGTGCCAGCAGCTTAGCTAAAGCAGGGAGGGACGAAAAACTGTTTTTT
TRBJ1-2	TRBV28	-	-	CASSSPPGFPGNTF	TGTGCCAGCAGTTCCCCTCCAGGCTTCCCGGGGAACACCTTC
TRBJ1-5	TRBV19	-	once	CASSIDPRARPQHF	TGTGCCAGTAGTATAGATCCCAGGGCGCGGCCCCAGCATTTT
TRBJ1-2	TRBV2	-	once	CASSELPGRLTYGYTF	TGTGCCAGCAGTGAGCTCCCAGGGCGTCTGACTTATGGCTACACCTTC
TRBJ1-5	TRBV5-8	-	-	CASSPGFGGNQPQHF	TGTGCCAGCAGCCCCGGTTTCGGGGGCAATCAGCCCCAGCATTTT
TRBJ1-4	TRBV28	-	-	CASSSIGAANEKLFF	TGTGCCAGCAGTTCGATAGGGGCTGCTAATGAAAAACTGTTTTTT
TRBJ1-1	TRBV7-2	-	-	CASSPAATEAFF	TGTGCCAGCAGCCCAGCTGCCACTGAAGCTTTCTTT
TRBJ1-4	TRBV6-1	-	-	CASSGLGATNEKLFF	TGTGCCAGCAGTGGGCTGGGGGCAACTAATGAAAAACTGTTTTTT
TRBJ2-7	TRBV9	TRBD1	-	CASSVATGQTYEQYF	TGTGCCAGCAGCGTAGCTACGGGACAGACCTACGAGCAGTACTTC
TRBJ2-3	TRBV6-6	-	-	CASRRTNVGADTQYF	TGTGCCAGCAGACGGACCAATGTGGGCGCAGATACGCAGTATTTT
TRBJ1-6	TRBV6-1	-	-	CASRADSYNSPLHF	TGTGCCAGCAGGGCAGACAGCTATAATTCACCCCTCCACTTT
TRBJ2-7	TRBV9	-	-	CASSPRTAYEQYF	TGTGCCAGCAGCCCAAGGACAGCCTACGAGCAGTACTTC
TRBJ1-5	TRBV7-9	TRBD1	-	CASSLGVGDSYNQPQHF	TGTGCCAGCAGCTTAGGAGTGGGGGACAGCTACAATCAGCCCCAGCATTTT
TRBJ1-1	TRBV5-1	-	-	CASSLRTDWVSDTEAFF	TGCGCCAGCAGCTTGCGAACAGACTGGGTTTCCGACACTGAAGCTTTCTTT
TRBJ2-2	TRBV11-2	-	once	CASSLSGLTGELFF	TGTGCCAGCAGCTTATCCGGTTTAACCGGGGAGCTGTTTTTT
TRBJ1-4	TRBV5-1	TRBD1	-	CASSRGQGSEKLFF	TGCGCCAGCAGCCGGGGACAGGGGAGTGAAAAACTGTTTTTT
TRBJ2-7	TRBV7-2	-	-	CASSLGRSSYEQYF	TGTGCCAGCAGCTTAGGTCGGAGTTCCTACGAGCAGTACTTC
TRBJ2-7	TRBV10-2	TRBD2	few	CASSGGTSGEDEQYF	TGCGCCAGCAGTGGTGGGACTAGCGGGGAGGACGAGCAGTACTTC
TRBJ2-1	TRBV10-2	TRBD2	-	CASSTKERGAYNEQFF	TGCGCCAGCAGTACAAAGGAGCGGGGGGCCTACAATGAGCAGTTCTTC
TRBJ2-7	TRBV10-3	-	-	CAISGSRAGRSSYEQYF	TGTGCCATCAGTGGGTCTCGGGCAGGGAGAAGTTCCTACGAGCAGTACTTC
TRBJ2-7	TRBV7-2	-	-	CASSSQSSYEQYF	TGTGCCAGCAGTTCTCAGAGCTCCTACGAGCAGTACTTC
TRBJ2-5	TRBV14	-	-	CASSRGLTISTVETQYF	TGTGCCAGCAGCCGGGGACTGACTATCTCGACGGTGGAGACCCAGTACTTC
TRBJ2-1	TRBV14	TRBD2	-	CASSQDSGERFF	TGTGCCAGCAGCCAAGATAGCGGGGAGAGGTTCTTC
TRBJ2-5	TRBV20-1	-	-	CSAEFQETQYF	TGCAGTGCGGAGTTTCAAGAGACCCAGTACTTC
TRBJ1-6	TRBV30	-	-	CAWSVLGIYNSPLHF	TGTGCCTGGAGTGTACTGGGGATTTATAATTCACCCCTCCACTTT
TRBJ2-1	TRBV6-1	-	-	CASSEFGLLNYNEQFF	TGTGCCAGCAGTGAATTTGGTCTCTTAAACTACAATGAGCAGTTCTTC
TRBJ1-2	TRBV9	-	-	CASSVEGGDYGYTF	TGTGCCAGCAGCGTAGAGGGAGGGGACTATGGCTACACCTTC
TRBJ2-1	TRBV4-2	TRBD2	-	CASSHSGTSGYNEQFF	TGTGCCAGCAGCCACTCCGGGACTAGTGGCTACAATGAGCAGTTCTTC
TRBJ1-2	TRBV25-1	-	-	CASSAGYGYTF	TGTGCCAGCAGTGCGGGCTATGGCTACACCTTC
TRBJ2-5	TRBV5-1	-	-	CASSPQGERQETQYF	TGCGCCAGCAGCCCCCAAGGAGAGCGCCAAGAGACCCAGTACTTC
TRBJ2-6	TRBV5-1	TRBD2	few	CASSPWGGGSSGANVLTF	TGCGCCAGCAGCCCGTGGGGGGGTGGATCCTCTGGGGCCAACGTCCTGACTTTC
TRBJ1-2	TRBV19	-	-	CASSKGDGAGGYTF	TGTGCCAGTAGTAAGGGGGACGGTGCAGGCGGCTACACCTTC
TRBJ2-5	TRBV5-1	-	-	CASSLKLEGETQYF	TGCGCCAGCAGCTTGAAACTAGAAGGGGAGACCCAGTACTTC
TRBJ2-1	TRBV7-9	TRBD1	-	CASRRAAGTGGFNEQFF	TGTGCCAGCAGAAGAGCTGCCGGGACAGGGGGTTTCAATGAGCAGTTCTTC
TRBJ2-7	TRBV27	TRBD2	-	CASSFTGGSYEQYF	TGTGCCAGCAGTTTTACGGGAGGCTCCTACGAGCAGTACTTC
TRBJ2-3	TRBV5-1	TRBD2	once	CASSLISGRPTDTQYF	TGCGCCAGCAGCTTGATAAGCGGGAGGCCCACAGATACGCAGTATTTT
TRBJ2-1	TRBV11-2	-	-	CASSLVKVIEQFF	TGTGCCAGCAGCTTAGTAAAGGTTATTGAGCAGTTCTTC
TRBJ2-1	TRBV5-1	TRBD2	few	CASSLGLTSGRENEQFF	TGCGCCAGCAGCTTGGGATTGACTAGCGGGAGGGAAAATGAGCAGTTCTTC
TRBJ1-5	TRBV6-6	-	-	CASSYRGEGNQPQHF	TGTGCCAGCAGTTACCGTGGTGAGGGCAATCAGCCCCAGCATTTT
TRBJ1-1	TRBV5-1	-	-	CASSFEGNTEAFF	TGCGCCAGCAGCTTCGAGGGAAACACTGAAGCTTTCTTT
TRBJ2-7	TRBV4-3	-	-	CASSPGPGGSEVEQYF	TGCGCCAGCAGCCCAGGGCCAGGAGGCTCAGAGGTCGAGCAGTACTTC
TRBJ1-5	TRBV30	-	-	CAWSSSPAGQPQHF	TGTGCCTGGAGCTCTTCGCCCGCGGGGCAGCCCCAGCATTTT